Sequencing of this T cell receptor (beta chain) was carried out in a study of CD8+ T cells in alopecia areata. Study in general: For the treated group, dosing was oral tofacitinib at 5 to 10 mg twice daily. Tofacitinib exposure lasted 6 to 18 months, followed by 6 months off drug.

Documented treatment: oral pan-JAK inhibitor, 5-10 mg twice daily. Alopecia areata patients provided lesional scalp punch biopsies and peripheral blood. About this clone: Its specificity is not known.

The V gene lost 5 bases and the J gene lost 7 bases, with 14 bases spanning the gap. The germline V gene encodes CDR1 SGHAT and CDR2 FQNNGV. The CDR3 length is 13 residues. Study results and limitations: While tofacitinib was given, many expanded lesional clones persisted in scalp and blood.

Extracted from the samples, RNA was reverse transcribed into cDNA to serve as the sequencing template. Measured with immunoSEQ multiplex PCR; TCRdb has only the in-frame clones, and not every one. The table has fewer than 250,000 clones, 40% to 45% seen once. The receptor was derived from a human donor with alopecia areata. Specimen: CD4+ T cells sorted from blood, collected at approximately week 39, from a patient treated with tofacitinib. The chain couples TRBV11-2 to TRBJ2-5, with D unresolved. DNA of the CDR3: TGTGCCAGCAGCCTTGGGTATTCAGGGACCCAGTACTTC. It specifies CASSLGYSGTQYF.